The T cell receptor (beta chain) under discussion was sequenced for a study of blood T cell repertoires in COVID-19. Overall study: PBMCs, B-cell-depleted T cells, or T cells were the source of the cDNA or gDNA that made up the material.

The table came from immunoSEQ multiplex PCR; TCRdb's copy has only in-frame clones and leaves some out. The sample carries 100,000 to 150,000 clones, approximately 82% recorded once. Germline-derived CDR1 and CDR2 are LNHDA and SQIVND (reference sequence). The CDR3 is 14 amino acids. Trimming removed 7 bases from V and 9 bases from J, with 16 bases in between. The source material was peripheral blood. The sequence was collected from an older man with active or convalescent COVID-19. The gene calls are TRBV19 and TRBJ1-6; D is undetermined. CDR3 sequence reads: CASMDRGHSSPLHF. The CDR3 DNA reads TGTGCCAGTATGGACCGGGGTCACAGTTCACCCCTCCACTTT.